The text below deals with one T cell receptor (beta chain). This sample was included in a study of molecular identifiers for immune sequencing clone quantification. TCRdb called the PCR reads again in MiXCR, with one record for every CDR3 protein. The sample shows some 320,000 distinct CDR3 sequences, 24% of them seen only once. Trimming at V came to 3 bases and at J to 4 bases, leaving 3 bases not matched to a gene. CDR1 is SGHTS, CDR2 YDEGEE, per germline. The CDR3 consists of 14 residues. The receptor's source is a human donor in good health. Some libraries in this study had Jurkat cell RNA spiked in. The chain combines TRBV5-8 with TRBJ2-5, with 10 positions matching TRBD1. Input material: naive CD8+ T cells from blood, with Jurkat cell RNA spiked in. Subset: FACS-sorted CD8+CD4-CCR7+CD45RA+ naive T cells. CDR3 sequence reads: CASSWGTGVETQYF. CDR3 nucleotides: TGTGCCAGCAGCTGGGGGACAGGGGTAGAGACCCAGTACTTC.